The next 30 T cell receptor beta chains were all read from a single sample in a study of cytomegalovirus exposure and HLA in healthy donors. The PCR had 60 Vbeta and 13 Jbeta primers. Sequencing was performed with immunoSEQ multiplex PCR; in TCRdb, only in-frame clones are kept and a portion is missing. This table has fewer than 200,000 clones, less than 90% appearing once. Input material: PBMCs. The receptors were gathered from a man aged 50 to 59 in good health and CMV-seronegative.

V is TRBV4-3 and J is TRBJ1-3; 8 nucleotides agree with TRBD1. Germline CDR1 and CDR2: LGHNA and YSLEER. The V gene end was trimmed by 0 bases and the J gene end by 1 base; junction bases not matched to a gene: 2. The CDR3 spans 16 residues. CDR3 sequence: CASSQENRGSGNTIYF. CDR3 sequence (DNA): TGCGCCAGCAGCCAAGAAAACAGGGGGTCTGGAAACACCATATATTTT.

The chain uses TRBV29-1 and TRBJ1-4, with 10 bases fitting TRBD1. The length of the CDR3 is 15 residues. V shed 4 bases, J shed 7 bases, and the junction held 9 bases outside the gene matches. CDR1 SQVTM and CDR2 ANQGSEA come from the germline V gene. The CDR3 bases are TGCAGCGTTGGAAAGGGGGGGACAGGGGTTGAAAAACTGTTTTTT. This codes for CSVGKGGTGVEKLFF.

The chain has TRBV4-3 and TRBJ2-1, with 9 bases identical to TRBD2. The ends lost 0 bases at V and 7 bases at J; junction bases unmatched: 16. CDR1 is LGHNA and CDR2 is YSLEER in the germline V gene. The CDR3 has 19 residues. The chain's CDR3 is CASSQDLVGVLAGLNEQFF. The CDR3 DNA reads as TGCGCCAGCAGCCAAGACCTGGTTGGGGTACTAGCGGGTCTGAATGAGCAGTTCTTC.

J is TRBJ1-6 and V is TRBV30, with D maybe TRBD1 (5 bases). Trimming left V 0 bases short and J 8 bases short, with 14 bases between. CDR3 size: 15 residues. The germline V gene encodes CDR1 GTSNPN and CDR2 SVGIG (reference sequence). The chain's CDR3 is CAWSVRGNYYSPLHF. The CDR3 DNA reads TGTGCCTGGAGTGTAAGGGGTAATTATTATTCACCCCTCCACTTT.

The CDR3 bases are TGTGCCAGCAGCTCCCAGGGGGAAAGAAACTATGGCTACACCTTC. This translates into CASSSQGERNYGYTF. V usage is TRBV7-9 and J usage is TRBJ1-2; 7 bases fit TRBD1. There are 15 residues in the CDR3. The junction had 7 bases not matched to a gene; V was cut back by 4 bases and J by 2 bases. The germline CDR1 and CDR2 sequences are SEHNR and FQNEAQ (reference sequence).

The CDR3 here is CAITDRLNTEAFF. In nucleotides, the CDR3 is TGTGCCATTACCGACAGGTTGAACACTGAAGCTTTCTTT. The chain employs TRBV10-3 and TRBJ1-1; a weak D match, TRBD1 (6 bases). The CDR3 runs 13 residues. Germline values: CDR1 ENHRY, CDR2 SYGVKD. With 9 bases removed from V and 0 bases from J, the gap between germline ends came to 11 bases.

This clone has just a few counts. This sequence joins TRBV4-2 and TRBJ1-1, with D perhaps matching TRBD1 (6 bases). The CDR3 runs to 16 residues. Germline CDR1 and CDR2: LGHNA and YNFKEQ. V was cut by 1 base and J by 0 bases, with 12 bases left in between. CDR3 DNA: TGTGCCAGCAGCCAAGTTGGACAGTCCTTGAACACTGAAGCTTTCTTT. Its translation is CASSQVGQSLNTEAFF.

Note on this clone: Other DNA sequences within the sample encode an identical CDR3. This rearrangement joins TRBV7-3 to TRBJ2-1, with 9 bases identical to TRBD2. CDR3 length: 14 residues. The trim removed 4 bases at V and 8 bases at J, leaving 6 bases unmatched. Germline loops: CDR1 SGHTA, CDR2 FQGTGA. The CDR3 region has the DNA TGTGCCAGCAGCTCAGCGGGAGGTTTGGATGAGCAGTTCTTC. Its translation: CASSSAGGLDEQFF.

This rearrangement joins TRBV27 to TRBJ2-1; D remains ambiguous. From germline, CDR1 is MNHEY and CDR2 SMNVEV (reference sequence). The CDR3 consists of 15 residues. The V end was cut by 6 bases, the J end by 6 bases, with 18 bases between. CDR3 sequence reads: CASRAPRMPSNEQFF. CDR3 coding DNA: TGTGCCAGCAGGGCTCCCCGCATGCCTTCCAATGAGCAGTTCTTC.

A few counts support this clone. The V and J genes are TRBV4-2 and TRBJ1-1; D perhaps matches TRBD1 (6 bases). V was shortened by 3 bases and J by 1 base, with 18 bases between the two germline ends. Per the germline V gene, CDR1 is LGHNA and CDR2 is YNFKEQ. CDR3 length equals 17 residues. The CDR3 reads CASSHETQGRTNTEAFF. CDR3 bases: TGTGCCAGCAGCCACGAAACACAGGGCCGGACGAACACTGAAGCTTTCTTT.

The chain joins TRBV7-3 to TRBJ2-7; the match to TRBD2 covers 16 bases. Unmatched junction bases numbered 9, after V lost 5 bases and J lost 5 bases. This CDR3 comprises 17 residues. Germline CDR1 reads SGHTA; CDR2 reads FQGTGA. The CDR3 spells CASSIGTSGRGTHEQYF. The CDR3 DNA reads TGTGCCAGCAGCATCGGGACTAGCGGGAGGGGTACCCACGAGCAGTACTTC.

This chain links TRBV7-2 with TRBJ2-7, with 10 bases fitting TRBD1. The CDR3 covers 14 residues. Trimming at V came to 4 bases and at J to 2 bases, leaving 2 bases not matched to a gene. Per the germline V gene, CDR1 is SGHTA and CDR2 is FQGNSA. CDR3 region: CASSWDRGPYEQYF. The CDR3 DNA follows: TGTGCCAGCAGCTGGGACAGGGGTCCCTACGAGCAGTACTTC.

This clone turned up a few times. V is TRBV18 and J is TRBJ2-7, with 9 bases aligning to TRBD2. This CDR3 comprises 15 residues. Losses at the gene ends were 3 bases for V and 1 base for J; bases not matched to a gene: 4. Germline V gives CDR1 KGHSH, CDR2 LQKENI. Here the CDR3 DNA reads TGTGCCAGCTCACCCCCGGGACTAGCTTCCTACGAGCAGTACTTC. Translating it yields CASSPPGLASYEQYF.

This clone was counted once. The J gene is TRBJ2-7, the V gene TRBV4-2, with D maybe TRBD1 (5 bases). The CDR3 is made up of 15 amino acids. Germline V CDR1 and CDR2: LGHNA, YNFKEQ. V lost 0 bases and J 4 bases, leaving 13 bases between the germline ends. The CDR3 DNA reads TGTGCCAGCAGCCAAGACCCAGGTTCAGGGTACGAGCAGTACTTC. Translation: CASSQDPGSGYEQYF.

V gene TRBV5-1 combines with J gene TRBJ2-3; 7 bases agree with TRBD1. Trimming removed 2 bases from V and 0 bases from J; junction bases left unmatched: 3. There are 15 residues in the CDR3. Germline V lookup: CDR1 SGHRS, CDR2 YFSETQ. The CDR3 nucleotides are TGCGCCAGCAGCTTAAAACAGGGGAGCACAGATACGCAGTATTTT. Translated, it gives CASSLKQGSTDTQYF.

The J gene is TRBJ2-1, the V gene TRBV7-2; 10 nucleotides align to TRBD1. The germline gives CDR1 SGHTA, CDR2 FQGNSA. The trim removed 3 bases at V and 2 bases at J, leaving 1 base unmatched. The CDR3 has 15 amino acids. CDR3 coding DNA: TGTGCCAGCAGCTTCGGGACAGGGGCCTACAATGAGCAGTTCTTC. Translation: CASSFGTGAYNEQFF.

The chain couples TRBV7-2 to TRBJ1-3; TRBD1 is a possible D gene (6 bases). CDR3 length equals 16 residues. V was pared by 5 bases and J by 0 bases, with 14 bases between. Germline V gives CDR1 SGHTA, CDR2 FQGNSA. The CDR3 region is CASSPRTASSGNTIYF. CDR3 DNA: TGTGCCAGCAGCCCGAGGACAGCTTCCTCTGGAAACACCATATATTTT.

The gene calls are TRBV7-9 and TRBJ2-2, with 10 bases that match TRBD1. The length of the CDR3 is 16 residues. J lost 4 bases, V lost 4 bases, and 6 bases had no gene match. CDR1 and CDR2 (germline): SEHNR, FQNEAQ (reference sequence). The chain's CDR3 is CASSSPRTGGTGELFF. The CDR3 DNA reads as TGTGCCAGCAGCTCCCCGCGGACAGGGGGCACCGGGGAGCTGTTTTTT.

The chain links TRBV9 to TRBJ1-6; TRBD1 might be the D (6 bases). Trimming removed 6 bases at V and 6 bases at J, with 13 bases between. Germline lookup yields CDR1 SGDLS and CDR2 YYNGEE. The CDR3 consists of 14 residues. The CDR3 sequence is CASTSRGANSPLHF. The DNA of the CDR3 is TGTGCCAGCACGTCACGGGGGGCTAATTCACCCCTCCACTTT.

The chain couples TRBV7-3 to TRBJ2-7; possible D gene TRBD2, 5 bases. Trimming took 1 base from V and 5 from J, leaving 15 bases between them. CDR1 SGHTA and CDR2 FQGTGA come from the germline V gene. The length of the CDR3 is 15 residues. Written as DNA, the CDR3 is TGTGCCAGCAGCTTAATTGGAGGAAGGCTGGACGAGCAGTACTTC. Amino acids: CASSLIGGRLDEQYF. The entire variable domain, with the rest obtained from reference TRBV7-3 and TRBJ2-7, is as follows: GAGVSQTPSNKVTEKGKYVELRCDPISGHTALYWYRQSLGQGPEFLIYFQGTGAADDSGLPNDRFFAVRPEGSVSTLKIQRTERGDSAVYLCASSLIGGRLDEQYFGPGTRLTVT.

The chain uses TRBV7-2 and TRBJ2-1, with 9 bases fitting TRBD2. Germline assignment: CDR1 SGHTA and CDR2 FQGNSA. This CDR3 has 14 amino acids. Trimming removed 1 base from V and 10 bases from J; junction bases left unmatched: 5. DNA for the CDR3: TGTGCCAGCAGCTTAGTTGGACTAGCGCGCGAGCAGTTCTTC. This translates into CASSLVGLAREQFF.

This chain connects TRBV28 to TRBJ2-5, with 7 bases aligning to TRBD2. Germline V gene sequence: CDR1 MDHEN, CDR2 SYDVKM. The V segment lost 3 bases and the J segment 4 bases; nucleotides outside the gene matches: 5. There are 14 residues in the CDR3. CDR3 in amino acids: CASSLAGAVETQYF. The DNA of the CDR3 is TGTGCCAGCAGTTTGGCGGGAGCGGTAGAGACCCAGTACTTC.

The chain carries TRBV27 and TRBJ2-2; 7 bases map to TRBD2. The V and J ends lost 7 bases and 0 bases, in that order; junction bases with no gene match: 8. CDR1 MNHEY and CDR2 SMNVEV come from the germline V gene (reference sequence). The CDR3 extends over 16 amino acids. CDR3 loop: CASTPIAGSNTGELFF. CDR3 nucleotides: TGTGCCAGCACCCCCATAGCGGGCTCGAACACCGGGGAGCTGTTTTTT.

The V and J genes are TRBV6-1 and TRBJ2-3; 12 positions match TRBD1. V lost 11 bases, J lost 4 bases, and 7 bases stayed unmatched. This CDR3 region has 14 residues. The V gene's germline CDR1 is MNHNS and CDR2 SASEGT. This chain's CDR3 is CASSRDRGPDTQYF. CDR3 DNA: TGTGCCTCCTCCAGGGACAGGGGGCCAGATACGCAGTATTTT.

V gene TRBV19 combines with J gene TRBJ1-2; TRBD1 agrees at 8 bases. J gave up 7 bases and V 5 bases, and 9 bases lay outside the gene matches. CDR3 length: 14 amino acids. Per germline, CDR1 LNHDA and CDR2 SQIVND (reference sequence). The CDR3 sequence is CASSFAQGAVGYTF. The CDR3 DNA reads as TGTGCCAGTAGTTTCGCCCAGGGGGCCGTTGGCTACACCTTC.

The rearrangement uses TRBV30 and TRBJ2-5, with D maybe TRBD2 (6 bases). The V and J ends lost 2 bases and 5 bases respectively, with 12 bases between them. In germline, CDR1 is GTSNPN, CDR2 SVGIG (reference sequence). This CDR3 contains 13 residues. The CDR3 DNA reads TGTGCCTGGAGTCGGGGGAGCCCCGAGACCCAGTACTTC. It translates to CAWSRGSPETQYF.

The gene calls are TRBV11-3 and TRBJ2-3, with TRBD2 identical over 13 bases. The CDR3 runs to 17 residues. Losses at the gene ends were 4 bases for V and 2 bases for J; bases not matched to a gene: 6. Germline V gene lookup returns CDR1 SGHNT and CDR2 YENEEA. The CDR3 reads CASSSRGLAGDTDTQYF. The CDR3 DNA follows: TGTGCCAGCAGCTCAAGAGGACTAGCGGGGGACACAGATACGCAGTATTTT.

The V gene is TRBV29-1, the J gene TRBJ2-5; possibly TRBD1 for D (6 bases). The germline V and J ends were trimmed by 7 bases and 5 bases, with 26 bases remaining between them. Germline V gene sequence: CDR1 SQVTM, CDR2 ANQGSEA. The CDR3 runs to 16 residues. The CDR3 protein is CSGSKSGTYYSETQYF. CDR3 DNA: TGCAGCGGCTCGAAATCCGGGACATATTATTCGGAGACCCAGTACTTC.

The chain is built from TRBV28 and TRBJ1-5; D not certain. Germline CDR1 and CDR2: MDHEN and SYDVKM. V gave up 6 bases and J gave up 0 bases, with 6 bases separating them. This CDR3 has 13 amino acids. CDR3: CASSWASNQPQHF. CDR3 bases: TGTGCCAGCAGCTGGGCTAGCAATCAGCCCCAGCATTTT.

In its sample, this clone was seen once. This sequence joins TRBV7-2 and TRBJ2-2; D call uncertain. Trimming removed 1 base from V and 0 bases from J, with 6 bases in between. The CDR3 length is 15 residues. Germline loops: CDR1 SGHTA, CDR2 FQGNSA. CDR3 bases: TGTGCCAGCAGCTTAGATCCGGCGAACACCGGGGAGCTGTTTTTT. As protein: CASSLDPANTGELFF. Using reference TRBV7-2 and TRBJ2-2 for the parts outside the CDR3, the full variable domain is GAGVSQSPSNKVTEKGKDVELRCDPISGHTALYWYRQSLGQGLEFLIYFQGNSAPDKSGLPSDRFSAERTGGSVSTLTIQRTQQEDSAVYLCASSLDPANTGELFFGEGSRLTVL.